Shown below are 23 T cell receptor beta chains from a single sample sequenced in a study of blood T cell repertoires in COVID-19. The data were produced by immunoSEQ multiplex PCR, yet TCRdb's version contains in-frame clones alone and is incomplete. The sample contains under 75,000 clones, approximately 82% of which appear only once. What was sequenced was peripheral blood. These receptors originate from a human donor in a cohort sampled during active COVID-19.

The chain has TRBV2 and TRBJ2-7, with 7 bases aligning to TRBD1. This CDR3 comprises 17 residues. With V trimmed by 0 bases and J by 2 bases, 10 bases remained unmatched. CDR1 is SNHLY, CDR2 FYNNEI, per germline. CDR3 DNA sequence: TGTGCCAGCAGTGAAGCGTATTCCGGGACAGTCACCTACGAGCAGTACTTC. Translated, it gives CASSEAYSGTVTYEQYF.

V and J are TRBV6-6 and TRBJ1-1, with TRBD1 matching 7 bases. Germline CDR1 and CDR2: MNHNY and SVGAGI (reference sequence). The CDR3 spans 12 residues. The V segment lost 5 bases and the J segment 6 bases; nucleotides outside the gene matches: 3. CDR3 loop: CASSTTGSEAFF. In nucleotides, the CDR3 is TGTGCCAGCAGTACGACAGGGTCTGAAGCTTTCTTT.

The chain recombines TRBV2 with TRBJ1-6; D is unresolved. The V gene's germline CDR1 is SNHLY and CDR2 FYNNEI. The CDR3 is 14 residues long. Trimming shortened V by 8 bases and J by 10 bases, and 18 bases separated the two germline ends. The CDR3 sequence: CASSEAGLESPLHF. CDR3 nucleotides: TGTGCCAGCTCCGAGGCGGGGTTGGAGTCACCCCTCCACTTT.

The J gene is TRBJ2-5, the V gene TRBV7-9; the match to TRBD1 covers 8 bases. The CDR3 spans 14 residues. V shed 3 bases and J 3 bases; nucleotides not matched to a gene: 3. Germline CDR1 reads SEHNR; CDR2 reads FQNEAQ (reference sequence). The CDR3 is CASSLSTGEETQYF. The CDR3 bases are TGTGCCAGCAGCTTGTCGACAGGGGAAGAGACCCAGTACTTC. Using reference TRBV7-9 and TRBJ2-5 for the parts outside the CDR3, the full variable domain is DTGVSQNPRHKITKRGQNVTFRCDPISEHNRLYWYRQTLGQGPEFLTYFQNEAQLEKSRLLSDRFSAERPKGSFSTLEIQRTEQGDSAMYLCASSLSTGEETQYFGPGTRLLVL.

The rearrangement links TRBV7-9 to TRBJ2-3; 8 positions match TRBD1. The CDR3 spans 13 residues. Germline V gene lookup returns CDR1 SEHNR and CDR2 FQNEAQ (reference sequence). V lost 1 base to trimming and J lost 6 bases; unmatched junction nucleotides: 0. The CDR3 nucleotides read TGTGCCAGCAGCTTAGGGGACAGGGATACGCAGTATTTT. This encodes CASSLGDRDTQYF.

Only a few counts were recorded for this clone. The chain combines TRBV7-2 with TRBJ2-1; weak D call: TRBD1 (5 bases). This CDR3 is 14 amino acids long. Trimming took 2 bases from V and 5 from J, leaving 10 bases between them. Germline assignment: CDR1 SGHTA and CDR2 FQGNSA. CDR3 DNA sequence: TGTGCCAGCAGCTTATCCAGGGCTCACAATGAGCAGTTCTTC. Its translation: CASSLSRAHNEQFF.

The chain employs TRBV10-3 and TRBJ2-3, with 12 bases lining up with TRBD2. V lost 6 bases and J lost 0; bases outside the gene matches: 1. Germline CDR1 ENHRY, CDR2 SYGVKD. The CDR3 has 15 residues. The CDR3 reads CAISGTSGSTDTQYF. The DNA for the CDR3 is TGTGCCATCAGCGGGACTAGCGGGAGCACAGATACGCAGTATTTT.

This clone was seen a handful of times. This chain uses TRBV12-3 or TRBV12-4 with TRBJ1-2; the match to TRBD1 covers 7 bases. The CDR3 is 13 amino acids. J gave up 8 bases and V 4 bases, and 7 bases lay outside the gene matches. In DNA, the CDR3 is TGTGCCAGCAGTTGGACAGGACCCTCCGGCTACACCTTC. Translation gives CASSWTGPSGYTF.

The V and J genes are TRBV2 and TRBJ1-6; 8 bases agree with TRBD1. Germline values: CDR1 SNHLY, CDR2 FYNNEI. The CDR3 is 16 amino acids. Trimming at V came to 3 bases and at J to 7 bases, leaving 8 bases not matched to a gene. The CDR3 spells CASSERGQAQNSPLHF. CDR3 bases: TGTGCCAGCAGTGAGCGGGGACAGGCCCAAAATTCACCCCTCCACTTT. Variable domain in full (rest from reference TRBV2 and TRBJ1-6): EPEVTQTPSHQVTQMGQEVILRCVPISNHLYFYWYRQILGQKVEFLVSFYNNEISEKSEIFDDQFSVERPDGSNFTLKIRSTKLEDSAMYFCASSERGQAQNSPLHFGNGTRLTVT.

This clone was found a few times. This chain links TRBV9 with TRBJ1-2, with 8 bases aligning to TRBD1. This CDR3 is built from 15 residues. Germline V CDR1 and CDR2: SGDLS, YYNGEE. The V and J ends lost 3 bases and 3 bases, in that order; junction bases with no gene match: 7. CDR3 coding DNA: TGTGCCAGCAGCGGGGGGGACAGGCGGCACTATGGCTACACCTTC. Protein product: CASSGGDRRHYGYTF.

The chain uses TRBV3-1 (or the pseudogene TRBV3-2) and TRBJ2-7; perhaps TRBD2 as D (6 bases). Trimming shortened V by 2 bases and J by 7 bases, and 15 bases separated the two germline ends. Germline lookup yields CDR1 LGHDT and CDR2 YNNKEL (reference sequence). This CDR3 region has 14 residues. The CDR3: CASSQTRRAGEQYF. For the CDR3, the DNA is TGTGCCAGCAGCCAAACTCGCAGGGCGGGAGAGCAGTACTTC.

The chain has TRBV5-1 and TRBJ1-2; 12 bases align to TRBD1. The V gene's germline CDR1 is SGHRS and CDR2 YFSETQ. The V segment lost 4 bases and the J segment 8 bases; nucleotides outside the gene matches: 6. The CDR3 covers 14 residues. The chain's CDR3 is CASSPGTGGAGYTF. The CDR3 DNA sequence: TGCGCCAGCAGCCCCGGGACAGGGGGCGCAGGCTACACCTTC.

The chain carries TRBV29-1 and TRBJ2-3; perhaps TRBD2 as D (6 bases). Looked up from germline, CDR1 is SQVTM and CDR2 is ANQGSEA. This CDR3 is built from 12 residues. The V end was cut by 3 bases, the J end by 5 bases, with 9 bases between. The CDR3 protein is CSVEGGGDTQYF. The CDR3 DNA reads as TGCAGCGTTGAGGGGGGAGGAGATACGCAGTATTTT.

This clone was seen only once. The chain employs TRBV5-1 and TRBJ2-3; D is unclear. The germline V and J ends were trimmed by 4 bases and 0 bases, with 9 bases remaining between them. Per the germline V gene, CDR1 is SGHRS and CDR2 is YFSETQ. The length of the CDR3 is 14 residues. CDR3 sequence: CASSVTSSTDTQYF. The CDR3 DNA reads TGCGCCAGCAGCGTCACTTCTAGCACAGATACGCAGTATTTT.

V and J are TRBV11-2 and TRBJ1-3; D is unresolved. The CDR3 runs to 16 residues. V lost 5 bases and J 5 bases, leaving 19 bases between the germline ends. CDR1 and CDR2 from the germline V gene are SGHAT and FQNNGV. The CDR3 nucleotides are TGTGCCAGCAGCCGCGCGTTTCTCGCGGGAAGAAACACCATATATTTT. It translates to CASSRAFLAGRNTIYF.

The chain is built from TRBV5-1 and TRBJ2-3, with D tentatively TRBD1 (6 bases). V lost 4 bases and J 3 bases, leaving 24 bases between the germline ends. CDR1 and CDR2 from the germline V gene are SGHRS and YFSETQ. The CDR3 runs 18 residues. The CDR3 spells CASSPDPRTDGQTDTQYF. The CDR3 DNA follows: TGCGCCAGCAGCCCCGACCCCCGGACAGACGGACAAACAGATACGCAGTATTTT.

The CDR3 DNA reads TGCGCCAGCAGCTCGGACAGGGTCAATGAGCAGTTCTTC. Protein sequence: CASSSDRVNEQFF. V is TRBV5-1 and J is TRBJ2-1, with 8 bases matching TRBD1. Germline lookup yields CDR1 SGHRS and CDR2 YFSETQ. V lost 3 bases to trimming and J lost 6 bases; unmatched junction nucleotides: 2. The CDR3 runs 13 residues.

V gene TRBV27 combines with J gene TRBJ2-5, with 7 bases aligning to TRBD2. CDR3 size: 16 residues. The junction had 10 bases not matched to a gene; V was cut back by 2 bases and J by 4 bases. The germline gives CDR1 MNHEY, CDR2 SMNVEV (reference sequence). Here the CDR3 DNA reads TGTGCCAGCAGTTTAAGGGGAGCGGGGTGGGTAGAGACCCAGTACTTC. Its translation: CASSLRGAGWVETQYF.

The chain carries TRBV29-1 and TRBJ1-2; a possible D gene is TRBD1 (5 bases). Trimming took 6 bases from V and 0 from J, leaving 14 bases between them. The CDR3 runs to 14 residues. Germline V CDR1 and CDR2: SQVTM, ANQGSEA. CDR3 coding DNA: TGCAGCGTAAAACAGGCAAAAGCTAACTATGGCTACACCTTC. It codes for CSVKQAKANYGYTF. Based on the CDR3 plus reference TRBV29-1 and TRBJ1-2, the full variable domain is SAVISQKPSRDICQRGTSLTIQCQVDSQVTMMFWYRQQPGQSLTLIATANQGSEATYESGFVIDKFPISRPNLTFSTLTVSNMSPEDSSIYLCSVKQAKANYGYTFGSGTRLTVV.

The chain has TRBV28 and TRBJ2-1; 9 nucleotides match TRBD2. V was clipped by 6 bases and J by 7 bases; unmatched bases: 16. The CDR3 covers 17 residues. Germline V gene sequence: CDR1 MDHEN, CDR2 SYDVKM. The CDR3 nucleotides are TGTGCCAGCAGAGATGGGGCTAGCGGGGACCCATGGAATGAGCAGTTCTTC. As protein: CASRDGASGDPWNEQFF.

The V gene is TRBV5-6, the J gene TRBJ2-3, with 9 bases matching TRBD1. Germline lookup yields CDR1 SGHDT and CDR2 YYEEEE. J was trimmed by 1 base and V by 7 bases; bases with no gene match: 1. This CDR3 region has 13 residues. CDR3 amino acids: CASRDRGTDTQYF. CDR3 in DNA: TGTGCCAGCCGGGACAGGGGCACAGATACGCAGTATTTT.

This chain uses TRBV10-3 with TRBJ1-2; 9 bases fit TRBD1. The CDR3 sequence is 15 residues long. Germline assignment: CDR1 ENHRY and CDR2 SYGVKD. The trim removed 4 bases at V and 2 bases at J, leaving 5 bases unmatched. As DNA, the CDR3 is TGTGCCATCAGTGGCAGAGGACAGGGGAACTATGGCTACACCTTC. Protein sequence: CAISGRGQGNYGYTF.

The gene calls are TRBV10-3 and TRBJ1-2; D not certain. Looked up from germline, CDR1 is ENHRY and CDR2 is SYGVKD. The length of the CDR3 is 12 residues. V was cut by 2 bases and J by 13 bases, with 14 bases left in between. In DNA, the CDR3 is TGTGCCATCAGTGAGACCGAGACCGGCGGCACCTTC. Residues: CAISETETGGTF.